This T cell receptor (beta chain) was identified in a study of T cells after yellow fever vaccination. At least ten counts were recorded for this clonotype. The CDR3 runs 15 residues. After removal of 3 bases from V and 5 bases from J, the junction contained 6 bases not matched to a gene. TCRdb re-analysed the 5' RACE reads in MiXCR, keeping a single row per CDR3 protein. Of about 260,000 distinct CDR3 sequences in the sample, roughly 3.5% were seen once. The specimen was PBMCs, collected 15 days after the yellow fever booster vaccination. The TCR comes from a man younger than 35 who received the YFV17D yellow fever vaccine. The chain combines TRBV12-3 or TRBV12-4 with TRBJ2-1; 8 bases agree with TRBD1. This CDR3 reads CASSFGQGRHNEQFF. DNA for the CDR3: TGTGCCAGCAGTTTTGGACAGGGAAGGCACAATGAGCAGTTCTTC.